The clone carrying this TCR beta chain was seen once. This sample stems from a study of blood T cell repertoires in COVID-19. Study-level background: COVID-19 samples from acute and convalescent phases originated in the United States, Italy and Spain. The cDNA or gDNA used as material had been derived from T cells, B-cell-depleted T cells, or PBMCs.

Original handling: Estimated nucleated cell counts came from reference gene primer amplification. Profiled with immunoSEQ multiplex PCR; TCRdb holds only in-frame clones, not every one. V and J calls and clone size are as listed in that table; D and trimming were resolved from the DNA. The sample has 120,000 or so clones, about 83% seen once; the top ten hold 3% to 5%. Sequencing used peripheral blood. The TCR sequence derives from a man in his sixties with acute or convalescent COVID-19.

CDR3: CASRQDSTDTQYF. In DNA form, the CDR3 reads TGTGCCAGCAGACAGGACAGCACAGATACGCAGTATTTT. The chain carries TRBV6-5 and TRBJ2-3; D is possibly TRBD1 (5 bases). The CDR3 has 13 residues. V lost 6 bases and J 0 bases, leaving 7 bases between the germline ends. CDR1 and CDR2 (germline): MNHEY, SVGAGI.